The clone carrying this T cell receptor (beta chain) came up many times. Its antigen is not identified. Using unique molecular identifiers, the investigators prepared the TCRbeta library. One entry per CDR3 protein results from TCRdb running MiXCR on the PCR reads. Among around 700,000 distinct CDR3 sequences listed, over 10% were seen once. This CDR3 region has 12 residues. Germline V lookup: CDR1 SNHLY, CDR2 FYNNEI. Trimming removed 2 bases at V and 15 bases at J, with 14 bases between. This record belongs to a study of T-cell reconstitution after alpha-beta-depleted transplantation in children. Study-level points and caveats: Certain patients had high TCRbeta diversity at day 60, and it came from recipient T cells and thymic progenitors that survived. The main origin of T-cell counts and diversity one year after transplant was newly produced T cells. Several hundred expanded graft clones reportedly supplied alpha-beta T cells about two months after transplant.

This rearrangement joins TRBV2 to TRBJ2-1; no reliable D call. Sequencing was performed on PBMCs, taken before TCRalphabeta/CD19-depleted stem cell transplant. The receptor was derived from a girl aged 2 to 9 with congenital amegakaryocytic thrombocytopenia, due to receive a stem cell transplant. The CDR3 spells CASSERRKLGFF. The CDR3, as DNA: TGTGCCAGCAGTGAAAGGCGTAAACTCGGGTTCTTC.